This TCR beta chain was found in a study of T-cell memory formation after mild COVID-19 (dated by TCRdb to the early 2020s). In terms of the full investigation: TCR sequence clusters from the two donors were largely donor specific. Two young, previously healthy adult volunteers made up the cohort, one male and one female. In two donors, T-cell clones that expanded and contracted after mild COVID-19 were followed by sequencing TCRalpha and TCRbeta repertoires longitudinally.

Ficoll-Paque density gradient centrifugation was the method used to isolate PBMCs. Trimmed from V: 4 bases; trimmed from J: 6 bases; junction bases lacking a gene match: 11. The CDR3 sequence holds 16 residues, the cysteine and phenylalanine included. CDR3 DNA is the only sequence kept; it has 48 bases, read in frame from the first base. Taken from the germline V gene, the CDR1 and CDR2 loops are SGHRS and YFSETQ. Sequencing was performed on an Illumina NovaSeq 6000. Using 5'RACE with constant-segment primers, TCRalpha and TCRbeta cDNA libraries were constructed, with sample barcodes and unique molecular identifiers added in the process. Trizol reagent was used to extract RNA from every sample. Library amplification was performed in two PCR steps, and a second sample barcode and Illumina TruSeq adapters were introduced in the second step. Sequencing of libraries was performed on an Illumina NovaSeq with 2 x 150 bp paired-end reads. The authors processed their data as follows. Demultiplexing of reads and collapsing into UMI-guided consensus sequences were performed with migec v1.2.7. Using mixcr v2.1.11, the UMI consensuses were aligned to TRA and TRB V and J templates and assembled into clonotypes. Clonotypes were classified as expanded or contracted when called significant by both edgeR and NoisET, with noise models trained on biological replicates. For edgeR calls, the thresholds were a false discovery rate-adjusted p below 0.01 and a log2 fold-change of 1. PCA with hierarchical clustering of max-normalized trajectories of the 1000 most abundant clonotypes was used as exploratory dynamics analysis. The CD4 or CD8 phenotype of responding clones was assigned using the separately sequenced CD4+ and CD8+ repertoires. TCRdb ran its own pipeline on the public reads, namely fastp trimming at Q25 and MiXCR clone calling, and kept in-frame beta chains. Each CDR3 protein gets just one entry, which takes the most common genes and DNA from the rows behind it. TCRdb's processing, not the authors' own work, is the source of the V and J calls. This sample lists 90,000 to 120,000 distinct CDR3 sequences; over 13% were detected once. The ten biggest clones cover less than 40% of the sample.

About this clonotype itself: It has no known antigen specificity. No base quality information exists; no much larger clone differs at one position.

Study-level results and caveats: The study included only a couple of mild cases, and larger cohorts that include severe cases with pre-infection samples were judged to be necessary. Contracting CD4+ clones turned up mainly in the CM and EM memory subsets, whereas EMRA was where CD8+ clones were enriched. Some responding clones were found in pre-infection memory, which suggests that pre-existing cross-reactive memory T cells took part in the SARS-CoV-2 response. Clones contracting from day 15 to 85 had balanced CD4/CD8 phenotypes, while a second wave expanding from day 15 to 37 was biased towards CD4+. The second-wave clones that peaked on day 37 were not confirmed to be SARS-CoV-2 specific.

Sequencing was done on a sample of PBMCs or a T cell subset sorted from them (not recorded which). Here the chain combines TRBV5-1 and TRBJ2-5, with 11 bases matching TRBD2. The TCR originated in a young man who had mild COVID-19 (a few samples of this study predate the infection). The sample titles of this study are shuffled in the database, so cell type and time point are left out; the donor was told from shared clones. The CDR3 region reads CASSLSIAGGPQTQYF. The base sequence is TGCGCCAGCAGCCTTTCAATAGCGGGGGGGCCGCAGACCCAGTACTTC.